The 10 T cell receptor beta chains listed next were all sequenced from one sample in a study of response to subunit inactivated influenza vaccine. Using its own MiXCR run on the RT-PCR reads, TCRdb lists one record per CDR3 protein. The sample yields around 580,000 distinct CDR3 sequences, 12% seen once. The specimen was PBMCs from blood, collected on the day of vaccination. These receptor sequences come from a man aged 45-60 years who received an inactivated influenza vaccine.

The J gene is TRBJ1-1, the V gene TRBV14; 7 bases match TRBD1. The ends lost 4 bases at V and 2 bases at J; junction bases unmatched: 7. From germline, CDR1 is SGHDN and CDR2 FVKESK. This CDR3 region has 15 residues. The CDR3 DNA sequence: TGTGCCAGCAGCCTTGACAGGGCGTTTAACACTGAAGCTTTCTTT. This sequence encodes CASSLDRAFNTEAFF.

The chain employs TRBV11-1 and TRBJ2-5; D is perhaps TRBD1 (6 bases). Germline V gives CDR1 SGHAT, CDR2 FQDESV (reference sequence). V was cut by 5 bases and J by 2 bases, with 12 bases left in between. There are 14 residues in the CDR3. The CDR3 loop is CASSLQGLQETQYF. The DNA of the CDR3 is TGTGCCAGCAGCCTACAGGGCTTACAAGAGACCCAGTACTTC.

The rearrangement links TRBV6-1 to TRBJ2-2; 9 nucleotides align to TRBD1. Trimming at V came to 5 bases and at J to 0 bases, leaving 13 bases not matched to a gene. The CDR3 loop spans 19 amino acids. Per germline, CDR1 MNHNS and CDR2 SASEGT. CDR3 sequence: CASSTPPVWTGANTGELFF. CDR3 coding DNA: TGTGCCAGCAGTACGCCACCAGTCTGGACAGGGGCGAACACCGGGGAGCTGTTTTTT.

This clonotype was observed a handful of times. The chain links TRBV7-9 to TRBJ2-7; the D gene is possibly TRBD2 (5 bases). This CDR3 spans 14 amino acids. Trimming removed 1 base from V and 5 bases from J, with 12 bases in between. Per germline, CDR1 SEHNR and CDR2 FQNEAQ (reference sequence). CDR3 region: CASSLDSGGNEQYF. The CDR3 DNA follows: TGTGCCAGCAGCTTAGACAGTGGAGGCAACGAGCAGTACTTC.

The rearrangement uses TRBV2 and TRBJ2-1; TRBD2 aligns across 13 bases. V lost 7 bases to trimming and J lost 8 bases; unmatched junction nucleotides: 8. The CDR3 is 15 amino acids. Germline V gene data show CDR1 as SNHLY and CDR2 as FYNNEI. The CDR3 DNA reads TGTGCCAGCAATCTACTAGCGGGAGGGCCTGATGAGCAGTTCTTC. It codes for CASNLLAGGPDEQFF.

The chain recombines TRBV5-1 with TRBJ2-7; the match to TRBD2 covers 7 bases. This CDR3 has 14 amino acids. Germline CDR1 and CDR2: SGHRS and YFSETQ. J was trimmed by 3 bases and V by 5 bases; bases with no gene match: 8. CDR3 bases: TGCGCCAGCAGGGGAGGAGCGGGGTTCTACGAGCAGTACTTC. Translating gives CASRGGAGFYEQYF. The complete variable domain, with remaining parts taken from reference TRBV5-1 and TRBJ2-7, reads KAGVTQTPRYLIKTRGQQVTLSCSPISGHRSVSWYQQTPGQGLQFLFEYFSETQRNKGNFPGRFSGRQFSNSRSEMNVSTLELGDSALYLCASRGGAGFYEQYFGPGTRLTVT.

This sequence joins TRBV27 and TRBJ2-6; 8 bases agree with TRBD1. Looked up from germline, CDR1 is MNHEY and CDR2 is SMNVEV (reference sequence). The CDR3 runs 19 residues. J gave up 2 bases and V 2 bases, and 11 bases lay outside the gene matches. This CDR3 is CASSLNGQGYLPGANVLTF. In nucleotides, the CDR3 is TGTGCCAGCAGTTTAAATGGACAGGGCTACCTCCCTGGGGCCAACGTCCTGACTTTC.

The sample holds a few counts of this clonotype. The genes are TRBV5-6 and TRBJ2-1; no clear D. CDR3 length: 18 residues. Germline CDR1 reads SGHDT; CDR2 reads YYEEEE. V was shortened by 0 bases and J by 0 bases, with 16 bases between the two germline ends. The CDR3 region is CASSLARAVPSSYNEQFF. The CDR3 region has the DNA TGTGCCAGCAGCTTGGCCCGGGCGGTCCCCAGCTCCTACAATGAGCAGTTCTTC.

This clonotype was counted at least ten times. The rearrangement links TRBV27 to TRBJ2-3; 11 bases agree with TRBD2. CDR3 size: 17 residues. Germline CDR1 MNHEY, CDR2 SMNVEV (reference sequence). The V gene end was trimmed by 5 bases and the J gene end by 2 bases; junction bases not matched to a gene: 9. The CDR3 here is CASSRLAGSPLTDTQYF. In DNA, the CDR3 is TGTGCCAGCAGTAGACTAGCGGGGTCACCCCTCACAGATACGCAGTATTTT.

Comments on this clonotype: This may stem from a read error, because a much larger clone lies one nucleotide away. The genes are TRBV12-3 or TRBV12-4 and TRBJ2-2; D unclear. The CDR3 has 15 amino acids. The CDR3 nucleotides read TGTGCCAGCAGTTTATCCACATCTTTCACCTGGGAGCTGTTTTTT. Protein product: CASSLSTSFTWELFF.